Listed here are 12 T cell receptor beta chains from one sample, sequenced in a study of blood T cells in healthy people across ages. For the second PCR, which ran for roughly 6 to 12 cycles, a sample-barcoded 5' primer and a J-beta primer mix were used. From the 5' RACE reads, TCRdb called clonotypes with MiXCR, one entry per CDR3 protein. Seen here are around 2 million distinct CDR3 sequences, roughly two fifths observed once, and the top ten hold 23%. What was sequenced was blood. The receptors were sampled from a human donor in good health.

The chain is built from TRBV12-3 or TRBV12-4 and TRBJ2-7; D possibly matches TRBD1 or TRBD2 (6 bases each). Trimming shortened V by 2 bases and J by 6 bases, and 17 bases separated the two germline ends. This CDR3 comprises 15 residues. The CDR3 here is CASSLLGGHRLEQYF. The CDR3 coding sequence is TGTGCCAGCAGTTTATTGGGGGGCCATCGTCTCGAGCAGTACTTC.

This clonotype turned up a few times. The chain employs TRBV7-2 and TRBJ2-1; D tentatively reads TRBD1 or TRBD2 (5 bases each). The ends were cut back, 6 bases at V and 15 bases at J, with 15 bases in the middle. Germline V gene lookup returns CDR1 SGHTA and CDR2 FQGNSA. CDR3 size: 11 residues. The CDR3 bases are TGTGCCAGCAGGGTTGGGGACCTTACGTTCTTC. Translation gives CASRVGDLTFF.

V is TRBV30 and J is TRBJ2-7; tentative D call: TRBD1 (6 bases). Per the germline V gene, CDR1 is GTSNPN and CDR2 is SVGIG (reference sequence). The CDR3 has 14 residues. Between the trimmed V and J ends, which lost 6 bases and 2 bases, there was a span of 17 bases. CDR3 nucleotides: TGTGCCTGTGTAGGGGCAGGGGCGACCTACGAGCAGTACTTC. Its protein product is CACVGAGATYEQYF.

The J gene is TRBJ2-1, the V gene TRBV3-1; the match to TRBD1 covers 9 bases. V lost 4 bases, J lost 8 bases, and 9 bases stayed unmatched. The CDR3 consists of 15 residues. Germline V gives CDR1 LGHDT, CDR2 YNNKEL (reference sequence). In DNA, the CDR3 is TGTGCCAGCAGCCGCCCGGGACAGGGTGCCGATGAGCAGTTCTTC. Its translation is CASSRPGQGADEQFF.

This clonotype was seen only a few times. V is TRBV5-1 and J is TRBJ2-1; D call uncertain. This CDR3 contains 14 residues. Trimming pared 3 bases from V and 9 bases from J, leaving 16 bases between. CDR1 is SGHRS, CDR2 YFSETQ, per germline. CDR3 coding DNA: TGCGCCAGCAGCTACTCGACGGGTTGGGGTGAGCAGTTCTTC. Translated: CASSYSTGWGEQFF.

This sequence joins TRBV7-2 and TRBJ2-3; weak D call: TRBD2 (5 bases). V lost 6 bases and J lost 11, with 15 bases in between. The CDR3 has 12 amino acids. CDR1 is SGHTA, CDR2 FQGNSA, per germline. CDR3 coding DNA: TGTGCCAGCAGTCGTGACTTCACTAGGCAGTATTTT. This encodes CASSRDFTRQYF.

The chain is built from TRBV5-5 and TRBJ1-5, with D uncertain. The CDR3 is made up of 14 amino acids. V shed 1 base and J shed 3 bases, with 8 bases lying between them. Germline V gives CDR1 SGHKS, CDR2 YYEKEE (reference sequence). The CDR3 DNA reads as TGTGCCAGCAGCTTGTGGCCGCTCAATCAGCCCCAGCATTTT. Translated: CASSLWPLNQPQHF.

The chain combines TRBV12-3 or TRBV12-4 with TRBJ1-1; a weak D match, TRBD1 (5 bases). V dropped 7 bases and J dropped 0 bases, with 9 bases sitting between them. The CDR3 runs to 13 residues. CDR3 residues: CASIGTVNTEAFF. DNA of the CDR3: TGTGCCAGCATCGGGACGGTGAACACTGAAGCTTTCTTT.

V is TRBV7-2 and J is TRBJ2-3; TRBD2 matches 9 bases. This CDR3 contains 18 residues. The V segment lost 6 bases and the J segment 0 bases; nucleotides outside the gene matches: 13. Germline assignment: CDR1 SGHTA and CDR2 FQGNSA. CDR3 residues: CASSSRGSGGTSTDTQYF. Here the CDR3 DNA reads TGTGCCAGCAGTTCCCGAGGTAGCGGGGGTACTAGCACAGATACGCAGTATTTT.

This clonotype was counted only a few times. This rearrangement joins TRBV20-1 to TRBJ2-3; no firm D call. CDR3 size: 14 residues. V was clipped by 4 bases and J by 1 base, with 12 bases between them. Germline V CDR1 and CDR2: DFQATT, SNEGSKA (reference sequence). The CDR3 DNA sequence: TGCAGTGCTACAGTTAGGTTGGGCACAGATACGCAGTATTTT. Its protein is CSATVRLGTDTQYF.

The genes are TRBV28 and TRBJ2-6; weak D call: TRBD1 (6 bases). This CDR3 contains 18 residues. V lost 3 bases, J lost 2 bases, and 17 bases lay in between. Germline CDR1 and CDR2: MDHEN and SYDVKM. CDR3 region: CASSFYRVAGAGANVLTF. The CDR3 region has the DNA TGTGCCAGCAGTTTTTACAGGGTGGCCGGGGCTGGGGCCAACGTCCTGACTTTC.

The chain is built from TRBV20-1 and TRBJ2-5; D possibly uses TRBD1 or TRBD2 (6 bases each). CDR3 size: 14 residues. Germline V lookup: CDR1 DFQATT, CDR2 SNEGSKA (reference sequence). The V and J ends lost 5 bases and 11 bases respectively, with 24 bases between them. In DNA, the CDR3 is TGCAGTGCTTCTAGGGGGGTTTCCTACAATGAGCAGTACTTC. It is translated as CSASRGVSYNEQYF.